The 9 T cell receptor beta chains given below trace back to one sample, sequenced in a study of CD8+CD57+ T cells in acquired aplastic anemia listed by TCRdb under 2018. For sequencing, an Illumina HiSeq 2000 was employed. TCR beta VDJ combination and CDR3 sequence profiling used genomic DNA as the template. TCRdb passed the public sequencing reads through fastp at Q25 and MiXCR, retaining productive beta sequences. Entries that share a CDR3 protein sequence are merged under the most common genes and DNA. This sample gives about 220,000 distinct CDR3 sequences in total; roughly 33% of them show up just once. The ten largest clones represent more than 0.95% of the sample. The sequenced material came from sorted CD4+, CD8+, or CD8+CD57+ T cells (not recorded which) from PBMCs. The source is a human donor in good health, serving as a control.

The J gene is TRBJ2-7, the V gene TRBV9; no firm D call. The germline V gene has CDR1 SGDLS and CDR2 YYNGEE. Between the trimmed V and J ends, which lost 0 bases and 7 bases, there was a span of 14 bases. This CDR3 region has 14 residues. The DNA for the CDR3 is TGTGCCAGCAGCGTAGCTCCAATCCCGTTTGAGCAGTACTTC. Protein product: CASSVAPIPFEQYF.

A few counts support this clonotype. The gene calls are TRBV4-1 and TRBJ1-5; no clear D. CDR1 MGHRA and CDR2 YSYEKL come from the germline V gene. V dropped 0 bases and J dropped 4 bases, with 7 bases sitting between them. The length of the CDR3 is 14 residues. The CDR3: CASSQEKLNQPQHF. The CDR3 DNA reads TGCGCCAGCAGCCAAGAGAAGTTAAATCAGCCCCAGCATTTT.

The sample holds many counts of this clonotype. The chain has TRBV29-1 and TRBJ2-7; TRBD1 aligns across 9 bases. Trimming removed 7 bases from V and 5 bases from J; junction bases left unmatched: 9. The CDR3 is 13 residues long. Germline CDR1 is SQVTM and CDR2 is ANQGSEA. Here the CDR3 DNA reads TGCAGCGCAGACCGGGACAGGGACGACGAGCAGTACTTC. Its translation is CSADRDRDDEQYF.

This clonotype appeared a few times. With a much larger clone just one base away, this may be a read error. This CDR3 reads CASRRTVNTEAFF. The CDR3 DNA sequence: TGTGCCAGCAGAAGGACAGTGAACACTGAAGCTTTCTTT. The genes are TRBV6-5 and TRBJ1-1; D is perhaps TRBD1 (6 bases). The germline V gene encodes CDR1 MNHEY and CDR2 SVGAGI. The CDR3 runs to 13 residues. Trimming removed 6 bases at V and 0 bases at J, with 8 bases between.

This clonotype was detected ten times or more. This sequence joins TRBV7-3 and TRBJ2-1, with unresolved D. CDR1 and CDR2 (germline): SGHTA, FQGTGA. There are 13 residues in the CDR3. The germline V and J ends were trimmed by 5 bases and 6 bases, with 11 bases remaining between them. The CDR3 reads CASSTKDGNEQFF. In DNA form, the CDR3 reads TGTGCCAGCAGCACCAAGGACGGCAATGAGCAGTTCTTC. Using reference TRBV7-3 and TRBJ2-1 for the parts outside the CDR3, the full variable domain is GAGVSQTPSNKVTEKGKYVELRCDPISGHTALYWYRQSLGQGPEFLIYFQGTGAADDSGLPNDRFFAVRPEGSVSTLKIQRTERGDSAVYLCASSTKDGNEQFFGPGTRLTVL.

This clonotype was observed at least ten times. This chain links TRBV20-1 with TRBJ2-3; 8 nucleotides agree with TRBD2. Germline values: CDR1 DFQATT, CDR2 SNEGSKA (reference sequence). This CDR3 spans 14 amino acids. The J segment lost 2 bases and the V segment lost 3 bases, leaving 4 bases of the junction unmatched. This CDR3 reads CSARVLADTDTQYF. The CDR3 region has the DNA TGCAGTGCTAGGGTACTAGCGGACACAGATACGCAGTATTTT.

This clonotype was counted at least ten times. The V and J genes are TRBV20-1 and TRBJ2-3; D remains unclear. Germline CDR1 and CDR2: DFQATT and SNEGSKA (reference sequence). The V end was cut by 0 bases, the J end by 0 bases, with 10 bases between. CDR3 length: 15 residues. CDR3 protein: CSARDTGGSTDTQYF. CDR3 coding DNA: TGCAGTGCTAGAGATACTGGCGGAAGCACAGATACGCAGTATTTT.

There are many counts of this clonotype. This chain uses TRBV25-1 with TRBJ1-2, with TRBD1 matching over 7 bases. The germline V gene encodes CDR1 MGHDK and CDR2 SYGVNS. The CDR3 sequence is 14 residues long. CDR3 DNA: TGTGGGAAGATAGGAGGGGGCGGTAACTATGGCTACACCTTC. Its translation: CGKIGGGGNYGYTF.

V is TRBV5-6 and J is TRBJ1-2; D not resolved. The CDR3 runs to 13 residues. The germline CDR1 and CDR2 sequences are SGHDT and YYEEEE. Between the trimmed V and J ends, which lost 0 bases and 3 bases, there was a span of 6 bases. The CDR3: CASSLGKDYGYTF. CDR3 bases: TGTGCCAGCAGCTTGGGGAAGGACTATGGCTACACCTTC.